This TCR beta chain is from a study of PD-1 blockade in mismatch repair-deficient tumors (dated by TCRdb to about 2017). With respect to the entire study: Between late 2013 and 2016, 86 consecutive patients with around 11 mismatch repair-deficient cancer types, all previously treated and progressing, were enrolled in the trial. Deep sequencing of TCR CDR3 regions was used to track tumor-associated T cell clones in peripheral blood of patients responding to PD-1 blockade.

The research as a whole found: Tumor-resident clones, often undetectable in blood before treatment, expanded rapidly after pembrolizumab and then contracted, generally before radiologic responses.

V is clipped by 0 bases and J by 0 bases, and the sequence between their germline boundaries is 10 bases long. The germline V gene (reference sequence) gives CDR1 as SGHKS and CDR2 as YYEKEE. The CDR3 holds 16 amino acids from the cysteine to the phenylalanine. Of the read, only the CDR3 DNA is kept; its 48 bases are in frame from base 1. Library preparation was by the immunoSEQ multiplex PCR assay. This immuneACCESS table, as held by TCRdb, lists in-frame sequences with V and J called but not all clones. Of the missing ones, under half trace to an unresolved V gene in checked studies; the others have no known cause. Present in this sample are some 40,000 clones, roughly 84% of which were seen just once. The ten largest clones represent more than 1% of the sample. For each enrolled patient, mismatch repair deficiency was established using either polymerase chain reaction or immunohistochemistry. TCR sequencing was performed for a few patients who responded to pembrolizumab therapy. Pembrolizumab PD-1 blockade was prospectively tested in advanced mismatch repair-deficient cancers, regardless of tissue of origin, in the phase II trial. Peripheral blood T cell samples were collected serially, before PD-1 blockade began and at several time points afterward. The timing of each blood sample was reported as weeks after the first dose of pembrolizumab.

To note about this clone: Its antigen target is currently unknown. Base qualities are not provided; no much larger clone lies one nucleotide away.

The source material was PBMCs, sampled roughly 40 weeks after starting pembrolizumab. In this chain, TRBV5-5 is recombined with TRBJ1-3, with the D gene uncertain. This TCR derives from an adult with mismatch repair-deficient cancer. CDR3 region: CASSLGHQSSGNTIYF. In nucleotide form, the sequence is TGTGCCAGCAGCTTGGGACATCAGAGCTCTGGAAACACCATATATTTT.